Presented here are 7 T cell receptor beta chains from one specimen sequenced in a study of cytomegalovirus exposure and HLA in healthy donors. With 60 Vbeta and 13 Jbeta primers, the PCR was carried out. The protocol was immunoSEQ multiplex PCR, while the TCRdb copy is restricted to in-frame clones and leaves out a portion. The sample consists of around 100,000 clones, around 86% of them appearing once. The specimen was PBMCs. The receptor source for this set is a female donor in good health and CMV-seropositive.

V usage is TRBV5-6 and J usage is TRBJ2-2, with a possible D match to TRBD1 (6 bases). The CDR3 is 16 residues long. The germline V and J ends were trimmed by 4 bases and 2 bases, with 15 bases remaining between them. Germline V gene sequence: CDR1 SGHDT, CDR2 YYEEEE. The CDR3 reads CASSTTGTINTGELFF. The CDR3 DNA is TGTGCCAGCAGCACTACCGGGACAATAAACACCGGGGAGCTGTTTTTT.

The chain joins TRBV5-1 to TRBJ2-7; 7 bases are shared with TRBD2. The junction had 11 bases not matched to a gene; V was cut back by 3 bases and J by 2 bases. CDR3 length: 16 amino acids. Germline CDR1 and CDR2: SGHRS and YFSETQ. This CDR3 reads CASSSGGGLWAYEQYF. CDR3 DNA: TGCGCCAGCAGCTCCGGCGGGGGTCTGTGGGCCTACGAGCAGTACTTC.

V usage is TRBV28 and J usage is TRBJ2-5; tentative D call: TRBD1 (6 bases). This CDR3 comprises 15 residues. The germline V gene encodes CDR1 MDHEN and CDR2 SYDVKM. The V end was cut by 5 bases, the J end by 3 bases, with 16 bases between. The CDR3 DNA is TGTGCCAGCAGTCCAGGGGACATGGAAGAAGAGACCCAGTACTTC. Protein: CASSPGDMEEETQYF. Drawing the rest from reference TRBV28 and TRBJ2-5, the complete variable domain is DVKVTQSSRYLVKRTGEKVFLECVQDMDHENMFWYRQDPGLGLRLIYFSYDVKMKEKGDIPEGYSVSREKKERFSLILESASTNQTSMYLCASSPGDMEEETQYFGPGTRLLVL.

V and J are TRBV5-1 and TRBJ2-1; 12 bases line up with TRBD2. CDR1 and CDR2 from the germline V gene are SGHRS and YFSETQ. The CDR3 loop spans 16 amino acids. V gave up 0 bases and J gave up 10 bases; unmatched junction bases: 8. The CDR3 DNA reads as TGCGCCAGCAGCTTGGCGGGACTAGCGGGTTATGGGGAGCAGTTCTTC. This translates into CASSLAGLAGYGEQFF.

In its sample, this clone was seen once. The chain joins TRBV10-1 to TRBJ2-7; D gene unclear. V dropped 0 bases and J dropped 4 bases, with 4 bases sitting between them. Germline values: CDR1 WNHNN, CDR2 SYGVQD (reference sequence). The CDR3 length is 12 residues. The CDR3 loop is CASSESLYEQYF. The CDR3 DNA reads as TGCGCCAGCAGTGAGTCCCTTTACGAGCAGTACTTC.

The V gene is TRBV6-5, the J gene TRBJ1-1; 8 bases line up with TRBD1. This CDR3 region has 15 residues. J gave up 3 bases and V 3 bases, and 6 bases lay outside the gene matches. Germline values: CDR1 MNHEY, CDR2 SVGAGI. CDR3 sequence (DNA): TGTGCCAGCAGTTATTCGACAGGGGCATACACTGAAGCTTTCTTT. Its protein is CASSYSTGAYTEAFF.

This clone appeared a single time. V is TRBV6-4 and J is TRBJ1-2, with a weak D call TRBD1 (5 bases). The CDR3 covers 14 residues. With 6 bases removed from V and 4 bases from J, the gap between germline ends came to 15 bases. The germline CDR1 and CDR2 sequences are MRHNA and SNTAGT. The CDR3 nucleotides read TGTGCCAGCAGGGCTGGGGCCAGGGTCTATGGCTACACCTTC. Its protein product is CASRAGARVYGYTF.